This TCR beta chain was documented in a study of beta chain features in type 1 diabetes. Reverse transcription of all isolated RNA meant that expressed TCRB transcripts were sequenced. Profiled with immunoSEQ multiplex PCR; TCRdb holds only in-frame clones, not every one. The table records 970,000 or so clones, 17% of them present only once. Germline V gene data show CDR1 as LGHNA and CDR2 as YSLEER. After removal of 4 bases from V and 7 bases from J, the junction contained 5 bases not matched to a gene. The CDR3 extends over 14 amino acids. This clone turned up a few times. J is TRBJ1-2 and V is TRBV4-3; 11 bases fit TRBD1. This receptor was taken from a woman younger than 35 in good health. The specimen sequenced was naive CD4+ T cells from blood. The CDR3 nucleotides are TGCGCCAGCAGCCCAGGACAGGGGGCTCGTGGCTACACCTTC. Encoded protein: CASSPGQGARGYTF.